Shown below are 20 T cell receptor beta chains from a single sample sequenced in a study of T cells in localized non-small cell lung cancer. Profiled with immunoSEQ multiplex PCR; TCRdb holds only in-frame clones, not every one. Of around 18,000 clones listed, around four fifths are singletons. This material consisted of peripheral blood, taken before any cancer treatment. The receptors here all came from a female donor aged 60 or older with stage I lung adenocarcinoma.

J is TRBJ1-2 and V is TRBV21-1; the DNA was not used to check the table's D call, TRBD1. TRBV21-1 is a pseudogene segment. The CDR3 covers 14 residues. CDR3 residues: CAPLGTRGVDGYTF. The CDR3 nucleotides are TGTGCTCCGTTAGGTACCAGGGGGGTGGATGGCTACACCTTC.

The gene calls are TRBV7-2 and TRBJ2-2, with 7 bases identical to TRBD1. From germline, CDR1 is SGHTA and CDR2 FQGNSA. The CDR3 extends over 17 amino acids. The V and J ends lost 4 bases and 2 bases, in that order; junction bases with no gene match: 10. CDR3 sequence reads: CASSYPPGQINTGELFF. The CDR3, as DNA: TGTGCCAGCAGCTACCCACCGGGACAGATTAACACCGGGGAGCTGTTTTTT.

This clone was detected a few times. The chain links TRBV19 to TRBJ1-1, with D maybe TRBD1 (6 bases). The germline V gene encodes CDR1 LNHDA and CDR2 SQIVND (reference sequence). CDR3 length equals 14 residues. Trimming left V 4 bases short and J 6 bases short, with 15 bases between. CDR3 residues: CASSTQQGRAEAFF. As DNA, the CDR3 is TGTGCCAGTAGTACGCAACAGGGAAGGGCTGAAGCTTTCTTT.

This clone is a singleton in its sample. The V and J genes are TRBV4-2 and TRBJ1-2; D may be TRBD1 (6 bases). Germline V lookup: CDR1 LGHNA, CDR2 YNFKEQ. V dropped 1 base and J dropped 0 bases, with 9 bases sitting between them. The CDR3 contains 15 residues. CDR3 sequence: CASSQGQAPNYGYTF. CDR3 nucleotides: TGTGCCAGCAGCCAAGGACAGGCTCCTAACTATGGCTACACCTTC.

This clone is large. This chain joins TRBV29-1 and TRBJ2-1; 11 nucleotides align to TRBD1. The V gene end was trimmed by 7 bases and the J gene end by 1 base; junction bases not matched to a gene: 6. Germline values: CDR1 SQVTM, CDR2 ANQGSEA. The CDR3 runs to 15 residues. The CDR3 spells CSAPGDRGSYNEQFF. CDR3 coding DNA: TGCAGCGCACCAGGGGACAGGGGGTCCTACAATGAGCAGTTCTTC.

The chain uses TRBV7-9 and TRBJ2-7; 8 bases agree with TRBD1. The J segment lost 6 bases and the V segment lost 6 bases, leaving 10 bases of the junction unmatched. The germline gives CDR1 SEHNR, CDR2 FQNEAQ (reference sequence). The CDR3 is 14 residues long. The CDR3, as DNA: TGTGCCAGCAGTCCCTATTCTGACAGGGGCGAGCAGTACTTC. Amino acids: CASSPYSDRGEQYF.

The chain carries TRBV29-1 and TRBJ1-1; the D gene is possibly TRBD1 (6 bases). CDR3 length: 15 residues. In germline, CDR1 is SQVTM, CDR2 ANQGSEA. The V and J ends lost 3 bases and 0 bases respectively, with 14 bases between them. CDR3 in DNA: TGCAGCGTTGACAACCCCAGGGGATTGAACACTGAAGCTTTCTTT. This translates into CSVDNPRGLNTEAFF.

The V and J genes are TRBV11-1 and TRBJ2-3; D ambiguous. The CDR3 runs 13 residues. The germline CDR1 and CDR2 sequences are SGHAT and FQDESV (reference sequence). The V end was cut by 5 bases, the J end by 6 bases, with 12 bases between. The CDR3 DNA reads TGTGCCAGCAGCCCCGCTCGCAGCGATACGCAGTATTTT. This translates into CASSPARSDTQYF.

V is TRBV4-2 and J is TRBJ1-4; TRBD1 aligns across 10 bases. Germline V gene lookup returns CDR1 LGHNA and CDR2 YNFKEQ. Losses at the gene ends were 3 bases for V and 5 bases for J; bases not matched to a gene: 6. This CDR3 contains 16 residues. CDR3 nucleotide sequence: TGTGCCAGCAGCCACGACAGGGGGCAGGGGAATGAAAAACTGTTTTTT. It is translated as CASSHDRGQGNEKLFF.

The rearrangement joins TRBV11-3 to TRBJ2-7; D possibly corresponds to TRBD1 (5 bases). V was pared by 5 bases and J by 1 base, with 12 bases between. The CDR3 sequence is 14 residues long. Germline loops: CDR1 SGHNT, CDR2 YENEEA. This CDR3 reads CASSPLGDSYEQYF. CDR3 in DNA: TGTGCCAGCAGCCCCCTAGGGGATTCCTACGAGCAGTACTTC.

CDR3 sequence: CASSPRPFLLNTEAFF. The CDR3 DNA follows: TGTGCCAGCAGCCCTAGACCGTTTCTGCTGAACACTGAAGCTTTCTTT. V is TRBV9 and J is TRBJ1-1; D ambiguous. Germline V CDR1 and CDR2: SGDLS, YYNGEE. Trimming removed 4 bases at V and 0 bases at J, with 16 bases between. The CDR3 spans 16 residues.

This chain connects TRBV2 to TRBJ1-1, with D perhaps TRBD1 (5 bases). V gave up 6 bases and J gave up 5 bases, with 13 bases separating them. CDR1 SNHLY and CDR2 FYNNEI come from the germline V gene. The CDR3 extends over 13 amino acids. CDR3: CASRWGESTEAFF. The CDR3 bases are TGTGCCAGCAGGTGGGGGGAAAGTACTGAAGCTTTCTTT. Full variable domain (missing parts from reference TRBV2 and TRBJ1-1): EPEVTQTPSHQVTQMGQEVILRCVPISNHLYFYWYRQILGQKVEFLVSFYNNEISEKSEIFDDQFSVERPDGSNFTLKIRSTKLEDSAMYFCASRWGESTEAFFGQGTRLTVV.

V gene TRBV4-3 combines with J gene TRBJ1-1; no clear D. Trimming took off 2 bases at V and 0 bases at J, with 10 bases between the two ends. From germline, CDR1 is LGHNA and CDR2 YSLEER. This CDR3 spans 15 amino acids. The CDR3 DNA follows: TGCGCCAGCAGCCAATTTGGGATTTTGAACACTGAAGCTTTCTTT. Translating gives CASSQFGILNTEAFF.

The CDR3 loop is CASSPLAGGPHNEQFF. The CDR3 nucleotides read TGCGCCAGCAGCCCATTAGCGGGGGGGCCCCACAATGAGCAGTTCTTC. V usage is TRBV4-1 and J usage is TRBJ2-1; 11 nucleotides match TRBD2. The CDR3 is made up of 16 amino acids. The germline V gene encodes CDR1 MGHRA and CDR2 YSYEKL. V was clipped by 4 bases and J by 5 bases; unmatched bases: 7.

This clone was seen a handful of times. This chain joins TRBV6-5 and TRBJ1-4; TRBD1 aligns across 11 bases. This CDR3 has 15 amino acids. Trimming took 6 bases from V and 8 from J; bases not matched to a gene: 8. Germline-derived CDR1 and CDR2 are MNHEY and SVGAGI. The CDR3 region is CASRQGGQGGEKLFF. For the CDR3, the DNA is TGTGCCAGCAGACAGGGGGGACAGGGGGGAGAAAAACTGTTTTTT.

In regard to this clone: The same CDR3 can be traced to other DNA sequences in this sample. V is TRBV10-3 and J is TRBJ2-7; D is possibly TRBD2 (7 bases). CDR1 and CDR2 (germline): ENHRY, SYGVKD. Trimming removed 10 bases from V and 9 bases from J, with 19 bases in between. The CDR3 runs 12 residues. CDR3 coding DNA: TGTGCCAGCGGGCGGGGGCAAGCGGCGCAGTACTTC. It yields the protein CASGRGQAAQYF.

The chain couples TRBV6-5 to TRBJ2-2; no firm D call. Between the trimmed V and J ends, which lost 0 bases and 5 bases, there was a span of 10 bases. This CDR3 is 15 amino acids long. CDR1 and CDR2 from the germline V gene are MNHEY and SVGAGI. In DNA form, the CDR3 reads TGTGCCAGCAGTTACTCAGTGCAAGGGACCGGGGAGCTGTTTTTT. It yields the protein CASSYSVQGTGELFF.

This clone was detected only once. The rearrangement uses TRBV27 and TRBJ2-3; 12 bases are a match to TRBD1. The V gene end was trimmed by 1 base and the J gene end by 7 bases; junction bases not matched to a gene: 6. In germline, CDR1 is MNHEY, CDR2 SMNVEV (reference sequence). The CDR3 contains 16 residues. CDR3 amino acids: CASSLFGTGGGNTQYF. Written as DNA, the CDR3 is TGTGCCAGCAGTTTATTCGGGACAGGGGGCGGCAATACGCAGTATTTT.

This rearrangement joins TRBV6-5 to TRBJ1-6, with D unclear. Germline CDR1 MNHEY, CDR2 SVGAGI. V shed 0 bases and J shed 10 bases, with 16 bases lying between them. The CDR3 has 16 residues. CDR3 residues: CASSYSSSLRGSPLHF. In DNA form, the CDR3 reads TGTGCCAGCAGTTACTCGAGTAGTTTACGAGGATCACCCCTCCACTTT.

The chain joins TRBV7-2 to TRBJ1-3; TRBD1 might be the D (6 bases). Germline values: CDR1 SGHTA, CDR2 FQGNSA. Trimming pared 0 bases from V and 2 bases from J, leaving 17 bases between. This CDR3 has 18 amino acids. CDR3 region: CASSLAPRDMSTGNTIYF. DNA of the CDR3: TGTGCCAGCAGCTTAGCCCCCCGGGACATGTCGACTGGAAACACCATATATTTT.